This is a list of T cell receptor beta chains from one sample in a study of blood T cells in healthy people across ages. Each CDR3 protein gets one entry after TCRdb re-called the 5' RACE reads with MiXCR. The data contain hundreds of thousands of distinct CDR3 sequences, 35% to 50% of them singletons. The specimen sequenced was blood. These receptors all come from an elderly man in good health. Each CDR3 is given with its conserved first and last residue. D genes are given only for firm matches. Not every row has a clone size; where given, it reads once, few, many or a size class.

CDR3,DNA,D,V,size,J
CASSPGTGPDTQYF,TGTGCCAGCAGCCCCGGGACAGGCCCAGATACGCAGTATTTT,TRBD1,TRBV3-1,few,TRBJ2-3
CASSLGDTQYF,TGCGCCAGCAGCTTGGGGGATACGCAGTATTTT,-,TRBV5-1,many,TRBJ2-3
CASRFSGTGGDTQYF,TGTGCCAGCAGATTTAGTGGGACAGGGGGTGATACGCAGTATTTT,TRBD1,TRBV7-2,-,TRBJ2-3
CASRKLANTGELFF,TGTGCCAGCAGGAAACTAGCGAACACCGGGGAGCTGTTTTTT,-,TRBV12-3/TRBV12-4,-,TRBJ2-2
CSAAQGGNQPQHF,TGCAGTGCGGCACAGGGGGGCAATCAGCCCCAGCATTTT,TRBD1,TRBV20-1,-,TRBJ1-5
CASSPGTTYEQYF,TGTGCCAGCAGTCCCGGGACTACCTACGAGCAGTACTTC,TRBD2,TRBV5-1,many,TRBJ2-7
CASSQVVTSGSGGHETQYF,TGTGCCAGCAGCCAAGTCGTGACTAGCGGAAGCGGGGGTCACGAGACCCAGTACTTC,TRBD2,TRBV3-1,-,TRBJ2-5
CASRSLTGSTDTQYF,TGCGCCAGCAGATCCCTAACTGGAAGCACAGATACGCAGTATTTT,-,TRBV5-1,-,TRBJ2-3
CATSRESLTFSNSPLHF,TGTGCCACCAGCAGAGAAAGCCTGACTTTTAGTAATTCACCCCTCCACTTT,-,TRBV15,-,TRBJ1-6
CAWRGTSTQYF,TGTGCCTGGAGAGGAACTTCTACCCAGTACTTC,-,TRBV30,-,TRBJ2-5
CSAFDRGRAGELFF,TGCAGTGCCTTCGACAGGGGGAGGGCCGGGGAGCTGTTTTTT,TRBD1,TRBV20-1,-,TRBJ2-2
CASSEVLATSNYGYTF,TGTGCCAGCAGCGAAGTGCTGGCAACTTCTAACTATGGCTACACCTTC,-,TRBV11-1,few,TRBJ1-2
CASHSLISYEQYF,TGTGCCAGCCACAGTTTGATCTCCTACGAGCAGTACTTC,-,TRBV27,-,TRBJ2-7
CSAPRGGNTDTQYF,TGCAGTGCCCCCCGGGGGGGTAACACAGATACGCAGTATTTT,TRBD2,TRBV20-1,-,TRBJ2-3
CASSVQNYEQYF,TGTGCCAGCAGTGTCCAGAACTACGAGCAGTACTTC,-,TRBV2,-,TRBJ2-7
CSARDSGSDEQFF,TGCAGTGCTAGAGACAGCGGGAGCGATGAGCAGTTCTTC,TRBD2,TRBV20-1,few,TRBJ2-1
CASSNRGQETQYF,TGTGCCAGCTCAAACAGGGGCCAAGAGACCCAGTACTTC,TRBD1,TRBV18,few,TRBJ2-5
CASMRDRDRGYNEQFF,TGTGCCAGCATGAGAGACCGGGACAGGGGATACAATGAGCAGTTCTTC,TRBD1,TRBV7-9,-,TRBJ2-1